The rows below give T cell receptor beta chains drawn from one sample of a study of T cell repertoires in cytomegalovirus infection. Via MiXCR, TCRdb re-called the reads, giving one row per CDR3 protein. The sample has approximately 240,000 distinct CDR3 sequences, roughly an eighth seen once; the top ten hold 1.5% to 2%. The sample taken for sequencing was PBMCs. The receptor set was obtained from a human donor in good health (CMV status not recorded). Some clones in this sample may be carry-over from other donors' samples. Each CDR3 is given with its conserved first and last residue. Fields, in order: V gene, D gene, J gene, clone size, CDR3 DNA, CDR3 protein. The D gene is left open where the match is weak. Rows give clone size only sometimes, using once, few, many, or a class for an expanded clone.

v_gene: TRBV29-1
d_gene: .
j_gene: TRBJ2-1
abundance: .
CDR3nt: TGCAGCACCTTAGCGGCATCCTACAATGAGCAGTTCTTC
CDR3aa: CSTLAASYNEQFF

v_gene: TRBV5-1
d_gene: TRBD1
j_gene: TRBJ2-2
abundance: many
CDR3nt: TGCGCCAGCAGCCGTGGACAGGGGGCGAACACCGGGGAGCTGTTTTTT
CDR3aa: CASSRGQGANTGELFF

v_gene: TRBV7-2
d_gene: TRBD1
j_gene: TRBJ1-2
abundance: many
CDR3nt: TGTGCCAGCAGCACTCCGACAGGGGCCCCAGGCTACACCTTC
CDR3aa: CASSTPTGAPGYTF

v_gene: TRBV7-2
d_gene: TRBD2
j_gene: TRBJ2-7
abundance: many
CDR3nt: TGTGCCAGCAGCTTAGAGGACGGGGGGACCCCGCAGTACTTC
CDR3aa: CASSLEDGGTPQYF

v_gene: TRBV29-1
d_gene: TRBD2
j_gene: TRBJ2-1
abundance: .
CDR3nt: TGCAGCGTTATCCCTAGCGGGAGGCCCAATGAGCAGTTCTTC
CDR3aa: CSVIPSGRPNEQFF

v_gene: TRBV10-3
d_gene: TRBD2
j_gene: TRBJ2-5
abundance: many
CDR3nt: TGTGCCATCAGTGACCCGACTAGCGGGAGACAAGAGACCCAGTACTTC
CDR3aa: CAISDPTSGRQETQYF

v_gene: TRBV6-1
d_gene: .
j_gene: TRBJ2-1
abundance: .
CDR3nt: TGTGCCAGCAGTGACGCCTCCTACAATGAGCAGTTCTTC
CDR3aa: CASSDASYNEQFF

v_gene: TRBV4-3
d_gene: .
j_gene: TRBJ1-2
abundance: many
CDR3nt: TGCGCCAGCAGCCAAGATGGGGGGGGGACCTCCTATGGCTACACCTTC
CDR3aa: CASSQDGGGTSYGYTF

v_gene: TRBV7-2
d_gene: TRBD1
j_gene: TRBJ2-5
abundance: many
CDR3nt: TGTGCCAGCAGCTTAGGGCCAGGGGGAGCCCAAGAGACCCAGTACTTC
CDR3aa: CASSLGPGGAQETQYF

v_gene: TRBV7-2
d_gene: .
j_gene: TRBJ1-5
abundance: many
CDR3nt: TGTGCCAGCAGCTTAATGGGCGGCAATCAGCCCCAGCATTTT
CDR3aa: CASSLMGGNQPQHF

v_gene: TRBV7-2
d_gene: TRBD2
j_gene: TRBJ2-2
abundance: many
CDR3nt: TGTGCCAGCACCGAGAACGGCGGGAGTTCCGGGGAGCTGTTTTTT
CDR3aa: CASTENGGSSGELFF

v_gene: TRBV14
d_gene: TRBD2
j_gene: TRBJ2-5
abundance: .
CDR3nt: TGTGCCAGCAGCCATGGACCCATTCTAGCGGGAGTTGGCGAGACCCAGTACTTC
CDR3aa: CASSHGPILAGVGETQYF

v_gene: TRBV19
d_gene: .
j_gene: TRBJ1-5
abundance: few
CDR3nt: TGTGCCAGTAGTCTACAGGCGACGGCGTATCAGCCCCAGCATTTT
CDR3aa: CASSLQATAYQPQHF

v_gene: TRBV6-2/TRBV6-3
d_gene: .
j_gene: TRBJ1-1
abundance: many
CDR3nt: TGTGCCAGCAGTCACGCAACGAACACTGAAGCTTTCTTT
CDR3aa: CASSHATNTEAFF

v_gene: TRBV7-3
d_gene: TRBD2
j_gene: TRBJ2-1
abundance: many
CDR3nt: TGTGCCAGCAGCTTACACCAAGCGGGGGACAATGAGCAGTTCTTC
CDR3aa: CASSLHQAGDNEQFF

v_gene: TRBV7-2
d_gene: .
j_gene: TRBJ2-5
abundance: many
CDR3nt: TGTGCCAGCACCCTCCACGGGGGCCAAGAGACCCAGTACTTC
CDR3aa: CASTLHGGQETQYF

v_gene: TRBV7-2
d_gene: TRBD2
j_gene: TRBJ2-1
abundance: many
CDR3nt: TGTGCCAGCAGCTACAGCGGGGGGGCTTACAATGAGCAGTTCTTC
CDR3aa: CASSYSGGAYNEQFF

v_gene: TRBV7-2
d_gene: .
j_gene: TRBJ2-6
abundance: many
CDR3nt: TGTGCCAGCAGCAACTCTGGGGCCAACGTCCTGACTTTC
CDR3aa: CASSNSGANVLTF

v_gene: TRBV7-9
d_gene: .
j_gene: TRBJ1-1
abundance: many
CDR3nt: TGTGCCAGCAGCTTACGGTGGGGGGTCGACACTGAAGCTTTCTTT
CDR3aa: CASSLRWGVDTEAFF

v_gene: TRBV7-2
d_gene: TRBD2
j_gene: TRBJ2-5
abundance: few
CDR3nt: TGTGCCAGCAGCTCCCAACTAGCGGGAGTGGAGACCCAGTACTTC
CDR3aa: CASSSQLAGVETQYF

v_gene: TRBV2
d_gene: TRBD2
j_gene: TRBJ2-1
abundance: few
CDR3nt: TGTGCCACCCTAGCGGGGAGGGGAAGAGTAGGCTCGGATGAGCAGTTCTTC
CDR3aa: CATLAGRGRVGSDEQFF

v_gene: TRBV20-1
d_gene: .
j_gene: TRBJ2-1
abundance: many
CDR3nt: TGCAGTGCTAGAGAGTCCCGAGGGGGTACGGATGAGCAGTTCTTC
CDR3aa: CSARESRGGTDEQFF

v_gene: TRBV28
d_gene: TRBD2
j_gene: TRBJ2-1
abundance: many
CDR3nt: TGTGCCAGCAGCCAACTAGCGGGAGGGGTCTACAATGAGCAGTTCTTC
CDR3aa: CASSQLAGGVYNEQFF

v_gene: TRBV7-2
d_gene: TRBD1
j_gene: TRBJ1-5
abundance: many
CDR3nt: TGTGCCAGCAGCTTACACAGGGGAGCTCAGCCCCAGCATTTT
CDR3aa: CASSLHRGAQPQHF

v_gene: TRBV28
d_gene: TRBD1
j_gene: TRBJ1-1
abundance: many
CDR3nt: TGTGCCACCATTGGGGACAGGTTGAACACTGAAGCTTTCTTT
CDR3aa: CATIGDRLNTEAFF

v_gene: TRBV6-2/TRBV6-3
d_gene: TRBD1
j_gene: TRBJ1-1
abundance: .
CDR3nt: TGTGCCAGCACCACGACAGGGGCTACTGAAGCTTTCTTT
CDR3aa: CASTTTGATEAFF

v_gene: TRBV7-3
d_gene: .
j_gene: TRBJ2-3
abundance: many
CDR3nt: TGTGCCAGCAACCCCCTGGGGGCCAATACGCAGTATTTT
CDR3aa: CASNPLGANTQYF

v_gene: TRBV6-2/TRBV6-3
d_gene: .
j_gene: TRBJ2-5
abundance: many
CDR3nt: TGTGCCAGCAGTTACGGAGCTAGCGTGAGGGGAGAGACCCAGTACTTC
CDR3aa: CASSYGASVRGETQYF

v_gene: TRBV6-1
d_gene: TRBD1
j_gene: TRBJ1-1
abundance: many
CDR3nt: TGTGCCAGCAGCACAGGGGCGGTCACTGAAGCTTTCTTT
CDR3aa: CASSTGAVTEAFF

v_gene: TRBV7-8
d_gene: .
j_gene: TRBJ1-1
abundance: many
CDR3nt: TGTGCCAGCAGCCCTCCCCTGGGGAGGGGGACTGAAGCTTTCTTT
CDR3aa: CASSPPLGRGTEAFF

v_gene: TRBV19
d_gene: .
j_gene: TRBJ2-2
abundance: many
CDR3nt: TGTGCCAGTTCGCAATTAGCAGCGGCCGGGGAGCTGTTTTTT
CDR3aa: CASSQLAAAGELFF

v_gene: TRBV12-3/TRBV12-4
d_gene: .
j_gene: TRBJ1-5
abundance: .
CDR3nt: TGTGCCAGCAGTTATTGGGGGGCGCAGCCCCAGCATTTT
CDR3aa: CASSYWGAQPQHF

v_gene: TRBV5-5
d_gene: .
j_gene: TRBJ1-1
abundance: few
CDR3nt: TGTGCCAGCAGCTCCATTAACAAGGATGAAGCTTTCTTT
CDR3aa: CASSSINKDEAFF

v_gene: TRBV6-1
d_gene: .
j_gene: TRBJ2-7
abundance: many
CDR3nt: TGTGCCAGCAGTGAAGGGGGCTACGAGCAGTACTTC
CDR3aa: CASSEGGYEQYF

v_gene: TRBV28
d_gene: .
j_gene: TRBJ1-2
abundance: .
CDR3nt: TGTGCCAGCGGATTACCGGGACCGATATATGGCTACACCTTC
CDR3aa: CASGLPGPIYGYTF

v_gene: TRBV18
d_gene: TRBD2
j_gene: TRBJ2-5
abundance: many
CDR3nt: TGTGCCAGCTCACCAGGCAGCCTAGCGGGTGAAGAGACCCAGTACTTC
CDR3aa: CASSPGSLAGEETQYF

v_gene: TRBV7-2
d_gene: .
j_gene: TRBJ2-1
abundance: many
CDR3nt: TGTGCCAGCAGCCAACATGTCGCAAGGGACCCAAGGGTCCTCTACAATGAGCAGTTCTTC
CDR3aa: CASSQHVARDPRVLYNEQFF

v_gene: TRBV5-6
d_gene: .
j_gene: TRBJ2-3
abundance: few
CDR3nt: TGTGCCAGCAGCTTGGGAGCCGGGACACCCGGAGATACGCAGTATTTT
CDR3aa: CASSLGAGTPGDTQYF

v_gene: TRBV2
d_gene: .
j_gene: TRBJ2-3
abundance: few
CDR3nt: TGTGCCAGCAGCGTTCGTGGGGCTGGGAGCACAGATACGCAGTATTTT
CDR3aa: CASSVRGAGSTDTQYF

v_gene: TRBV7-9
d_gene: TRBD2
j_gene: TRBJ2-3
abundance: many
CDR3nt: TGTGCCAGCAGCTTACAGGCCCGGTTACTAGCGGCGCAGTATTTT
CDR3aa: CASSLQARLLAAQYF

v_gene: TRBV28
d_gene: .
j_gene: TRBJ2-5
abundance: many
CDR3nt: TGTGCCACCCGAAGAAAAGGCCAAGAGACCCAGTACTTC
CDR3aa: CATRRKGQETQYF

v_gene: TRBV28
d_gene: .
j_gene: TRBJ1-2
abundance: many
CDR3nt: TGTGCCAGCAGTTTTCGAGGGTTAGCTAACTATGGCTACACCTTC
CDR3aa: CASSFRGLANYGYTF

v_gene: TRBV19
d_gene: .
j_gene: TRBJ2-7
abundance: many
CDR3nt: TGTGCCAGTAGTACCCGCCGGGGAGCCTCCTACGAGCAGTACTTC
CDR3aa: CASSTRRGASYEQYF

v_gene: TRBV29-1
d_gene: TRBD1
j_gene: TRBJ1-2
abundance: .
CDR3nt: TGCAGCGTTGGGATGGGACAGGGGATATCCAACTATGGCTACACCTTC
CDR3aa: CSVGMGQGISNYGYTF

v_gene: TRBV4-2
d_gene: .
j_gene: TRBJ1-2
abundance: .
CDR3nt: TGTGCCAGCAGCCCCCTGGAGGGAAACTATGGCTACACCTTC
CDR3aa: CASSPLEGNYGYTF

v_gene: TRBV29-1
d_gene: TRBD2
j_gene: TRBJ2-5
abundance: .
CDR3nt: TGCAGCGTCCTAGGTCCGGGGGGCCAAGAGACCCAGTACTTC
CDR3aa: CSVLGPGGQETQYF